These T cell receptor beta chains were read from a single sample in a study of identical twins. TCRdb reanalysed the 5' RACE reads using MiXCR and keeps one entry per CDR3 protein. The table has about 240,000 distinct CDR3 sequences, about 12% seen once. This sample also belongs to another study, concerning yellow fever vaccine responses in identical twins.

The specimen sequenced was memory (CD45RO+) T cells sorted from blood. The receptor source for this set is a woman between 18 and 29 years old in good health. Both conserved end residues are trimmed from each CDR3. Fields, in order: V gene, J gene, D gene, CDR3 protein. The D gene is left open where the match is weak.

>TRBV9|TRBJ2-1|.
ASSVGPGDNEQF
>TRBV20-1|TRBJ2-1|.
SASSPTYNEQF
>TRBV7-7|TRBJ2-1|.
ASSLGRNNEQF
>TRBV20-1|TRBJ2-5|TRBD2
SAPSGSQETQY
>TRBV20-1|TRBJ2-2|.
SAWGQNTGELF
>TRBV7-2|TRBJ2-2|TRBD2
ASSLVTGGILF
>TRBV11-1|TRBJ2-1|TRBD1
ASSPGQGGMISYNEQF
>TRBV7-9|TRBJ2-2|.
ASSLVRQDIRGELF
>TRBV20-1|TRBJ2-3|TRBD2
SARVGRLAVRDTQY
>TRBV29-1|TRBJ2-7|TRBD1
SVQGNSYEQY
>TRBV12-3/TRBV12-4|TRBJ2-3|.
ASSSLGPTQY
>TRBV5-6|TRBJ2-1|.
ASSSTGNEQF
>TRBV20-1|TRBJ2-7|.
SARDHGISYEQY
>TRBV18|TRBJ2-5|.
ASSPQGGGETQY
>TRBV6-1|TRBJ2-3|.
ASRKGQPNPTSTDTQY
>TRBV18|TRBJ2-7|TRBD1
ASSKPGQYEQY
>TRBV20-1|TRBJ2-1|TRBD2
SARGRRTSVPLSDEQF
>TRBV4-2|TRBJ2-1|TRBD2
ASSQGAGGNNEQF
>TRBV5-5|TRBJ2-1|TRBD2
ASTGLAGERNEQF
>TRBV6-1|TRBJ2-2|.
ASSELGYTGELF
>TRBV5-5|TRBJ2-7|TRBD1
ASSFGQGLGEQY
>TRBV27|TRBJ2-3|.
ASSLLSEPDTQY
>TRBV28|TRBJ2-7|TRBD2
ASSRTSGSQSSYEQY